By its share, the clone carrying this T cell receptor (beta chain) is medium-sized. Antigen specificity is unknown. Profiled with immunoSEQ multiplex PCR; TCRdb holds only in-frame clones, not every one. Here the sample spans fewer than 70,000 clones, 87% being singletons. The sample is drawn from a study of lymphopenia after photon versus proton radiotherapy. The study, taken as a whole, reports: Only patients who died were analyzed for survival; proton advantage is unproven. After the lymphocyte nadir, photon-treated repertoires showed oligoclonal expansion, especially of CD8+ Temra cells. In patients who died, overall survival fell as post-nadir TCR diversity dropped more. Photon-treated patients lost naive T cells and TCR diversity; proton-treated stayed stable.

The clonotype originates from an older man with esophageal cancer. Material: peripheral blood, obtained from a patient treated with proton-based radiotherapy.

Written as DNA, the CDR3 is TGTGCCAGCAGTGATGGGCCGAACCGCTCTGGAAACACCATATATTTT. Protein product: CASSDGPNRSGNTIYF. V gene TRBV2 combines with J gene TRBJ1-3; no firm D call. In germline, CDR1 is SNHLY, CDR2 FYNNEI. The CDR3 runs to 16 residues. Trimming pared 3 bases from V and 0 bases from J, leaving 12 bases between.